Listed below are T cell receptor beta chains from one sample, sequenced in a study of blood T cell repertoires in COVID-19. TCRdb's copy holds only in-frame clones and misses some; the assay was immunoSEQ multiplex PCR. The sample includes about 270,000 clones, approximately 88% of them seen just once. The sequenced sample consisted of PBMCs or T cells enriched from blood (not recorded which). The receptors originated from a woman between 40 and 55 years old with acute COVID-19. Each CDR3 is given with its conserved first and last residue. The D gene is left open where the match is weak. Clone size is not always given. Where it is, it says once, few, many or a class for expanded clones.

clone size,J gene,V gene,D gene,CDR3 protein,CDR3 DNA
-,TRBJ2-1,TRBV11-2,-,CASSLALAGTNEQFF,TGTGCCAGCAGCTTAGCTTTGGCGGGGACCAATGAGCAGTTCTTC
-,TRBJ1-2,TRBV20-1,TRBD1,CSVDRGGGYTF,TGCAGTGTCGACAGGGGGGGTGGCTACACCTTC
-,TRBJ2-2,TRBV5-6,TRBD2,CASSLALAGGYTGELFF,TGTGCCAGCAGCTTGGCCCTAGCGGGAGGGTACACCGGGGAGCTGTTTTTT
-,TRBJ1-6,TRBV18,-,CASSQSTGVRNSPLHF,TGTGCCAGCTCACAATCTACGGGGGTTAGGAATTCACCCCTCCACTTT
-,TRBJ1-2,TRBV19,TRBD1,CASSIDGGTGVGYTF,TGTGCCAGTAGTATAGATGGAGGGACAGGGGTCGGCTACACCTTC
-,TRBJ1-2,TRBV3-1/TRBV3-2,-,CASSRTVDSGYTF,TGTGCCAGCAGCCGGACAGTTGATAGTGGCTACACCTTC
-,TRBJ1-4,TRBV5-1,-,CASSERGQLDEKLFF,TGCGCCAGCAGCGAGAGAGGACAGTTGGATGAAAAACTGTTTTTT
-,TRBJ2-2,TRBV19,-,CASSRLGDNTGELFF,TGTGCCAGTAGTCGGCTGGGAGATAACACCGGGGAGCTGTTTTTT
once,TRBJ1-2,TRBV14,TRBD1,CASSRSGTGNYGYTF,TGTGCCAGCAGCCGATCCGGGACAGGGAACTATGGCTACACCTTC
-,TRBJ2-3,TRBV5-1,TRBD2,CASSPGLAGSTDTQYF,TGCGCCAGCAGCCCCGGACTAGCGGGAAGCACAGATACGCAGTATTTT
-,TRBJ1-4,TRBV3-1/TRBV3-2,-,CASSLQAEKLFF,TGTGCCAGCAGCCTGCAAGCTGAAAAACTGTTTTTT
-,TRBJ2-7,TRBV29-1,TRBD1,CSVLGQNSYEQYF,TGCAGCGTCTTGGGACAGAATAGCTACGAGCAGTACTTC
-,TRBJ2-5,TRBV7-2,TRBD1,CASSLQSRGRGSLQETQYF,TGTGCCAGCAGCTTACAAAGCAGGGGGCGAGGGTCCCTACAAGAGACCCAGTACTTC
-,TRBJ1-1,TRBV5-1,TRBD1,CASSSQYRGLNTEAFF,TGCGCCAGCAGCTCACAGTACAGGGGGCTGAACACTGAAGCTTTCTTT
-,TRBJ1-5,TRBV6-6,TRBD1,CASSLVGQGPLSQPQHF,TGTGCCAGCAGTCTTGTGGGACAGGGGCCCCTAAGTCAGCCCCAGCATTTT
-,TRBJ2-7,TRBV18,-,CASSRQFQRDEQYF,TGTGCCAGCTCACGACAGTTTCAACGGGACGAGCAGTACTTC
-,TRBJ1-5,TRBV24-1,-,CATSDSSRVDTDQPQHF,TGTGCCACCAGTGATTCCTCAAGGGTGGACACCGATCAGCCCCAGCATTTT
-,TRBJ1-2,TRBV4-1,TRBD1,CASSQDPGGRSYGYTF,TGCGCCAGCAGCCAAGATCCAGGGGGGCGAAGCTATGGCTACACCTTC
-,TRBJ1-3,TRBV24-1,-,CATSAGYGNTIYF,TGTGCCACCAGTGCAGGTTATGGAAACACCATATATTTT
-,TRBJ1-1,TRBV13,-,CASSTRGGVGEAFF,TGTGCCAGCAGCACAAGAGGGGGTGTAGGTGAAGCTTTCTTT
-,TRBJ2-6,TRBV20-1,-,CSASFRTSSGANVLTF,TGCAGTGCTAGTTTCAGGACAAGCTCTGGGGCCAACGTCCTGACTTTC
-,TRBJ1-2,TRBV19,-,CASRPGGEYGYTF,TGTGCCAGTAGACCTGGGGGGGAATATGGCTACACCTTC
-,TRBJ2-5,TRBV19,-,CASSSGTGRETQYF,TGTGCCAGTAGTTCTGGAACAGGGCGGGAGACCCAGTACTTC
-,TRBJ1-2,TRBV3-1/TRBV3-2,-,CASSLQGIPSGYTF,TGTGCCAGCAGCCTCCAGGGGATCCCTAGTGGCTACACCTTC
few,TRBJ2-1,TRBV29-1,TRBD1,CSVRQGLATYNEQFF,TGCAGCGTGCGACAGGGGCTTGCGACCTACAATGAGCAGTTCTTC
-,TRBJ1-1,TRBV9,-,CASSVGVDYTEAFF,TGTGCCAGCAGCGTAGGAGTTGACTACACTGAAGCTTTCTTT
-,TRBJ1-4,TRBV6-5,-,CASKSEVNEKLFF,TGTGCCAGCAAGTCAGAAGTTAATGAAAAACTGTTTTTT
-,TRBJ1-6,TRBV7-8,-,CASTGTVNNSPLHF,TGTGCCAGCACAGGGACTGTGAATAATTCACCCCTCCACTTT
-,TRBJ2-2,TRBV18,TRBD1,CASSSRQGSGELFF,TGTGCCAGCTCATCCAGACAGGGGTCCGGGGAGCTGTTTTTT
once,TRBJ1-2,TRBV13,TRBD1,CASSFGTARNYGYTF,TGTGCCAGCAGCTTCGGGACAGCCCGTAACTATGGCTACACCTTC
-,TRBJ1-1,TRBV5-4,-,CASSLLDTEAFF,TGTGCCAGCAGCTTGCTAGATACTGAAGCTTTCTTT
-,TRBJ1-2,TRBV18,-,CASSQPTAAGYTF,TGTGCCAGCTCCCAACCTACAGCGGCCGGCTACACCTTC
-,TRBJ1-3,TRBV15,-,CATSRGGPDKGNPIYF,TGTGCCACCAGCCGGGGGGGACCAGACAAGGGAAACCCCATATATTTT
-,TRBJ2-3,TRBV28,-,CASSLYSWTSTDTQYF,TGTGCCAGCAGTTTATACTCGTGGACTAGCACAGATACGCAGTATTTT
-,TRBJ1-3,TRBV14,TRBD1,CASSPKFGTGRNTIYF,TGTGCCAGCAGCCCCAAGTTCGGGACAGGTAGAAACACCATATATTTT
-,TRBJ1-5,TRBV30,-,CAWSLKTGYYSNQPQHF,TGTGCCTGGAGTTTAAAGACAGGCTATTATAGCAATCAGCCCCAGCATTTT
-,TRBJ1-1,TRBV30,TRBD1,CALINRDRNTEAFF,TGTGCACTAATTAACCGGGACAGGAACACTGAAGCTTTCTTT
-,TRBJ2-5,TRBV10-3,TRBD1,CAISGSTGTGGGETQYF,TGTGCCATCAGTGGGTCAACCGGGACAGGGGGCGGAGAGACCCAGTACTTC
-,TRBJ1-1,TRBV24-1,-,CATSDPGRGTEAFF,TGTGCCACCAGTGACCCTGGGCGGGGGACTGAAGCTTTCTTT
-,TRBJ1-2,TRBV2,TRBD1,CASSVQGSGYTF,TGTGCCAGCAGCGTACAGGGGTCTGGCTACACCTTC
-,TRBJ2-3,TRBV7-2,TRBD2,CASSWGGLTGTDTQYF,TGTGCCAGCAGCTGGGGGGGTCTGACGGGAACAGATACGCAGTATTTT
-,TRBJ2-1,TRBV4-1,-,CASTRGAYNEQFF,TGCGCCAGCACCCGGGGGGCTTACAATGAGCAGTTCTTC
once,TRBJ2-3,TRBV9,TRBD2,CASSVAPTSGSVSDTQYF,TGTGCCAGCAGCGTAGCTCCGACTAGCGGGAGTGTTTCAGATACGCAGTATTTT
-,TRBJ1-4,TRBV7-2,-,CASSSLTLGNEKLFF,TGTGCCAGCAGCTCGTTGACTTTGGGTAATGAAAAACTGTTTTTT
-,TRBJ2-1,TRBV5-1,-,CASSLDSAAAQFF,TGCGCCAGCAGCTTGGATTCCGCGGCCGCGCAGTTCTTC
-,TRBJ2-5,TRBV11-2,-,CASSIGGVETQYF,TGTGCCAGCAGCATAGGGGGAGTAGAGACCCAGTACTTC
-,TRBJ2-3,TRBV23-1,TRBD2,CASSRSPSGSHPYRLSTDTQYF,TGCGCCAGCAGTCGCAGCCCCAGCGGGAGCCATCCCTACCGATTGAGCACAGATACGCAGTATTTT
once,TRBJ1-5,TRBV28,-,CASSSPQGPGQPQHF,TGTGCCAGCAGTTCCCCCCAGGGGCCAGGTCAGCCCCAGCATTTT
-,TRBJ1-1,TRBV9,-,CASSPGGANTEAFF,TGTGCCAGCAGCCCTGGAGGGGCGAACACTGAAGCTTTCTTT
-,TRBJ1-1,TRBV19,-,CASSRNRALTDTEAFF,TGTGCCAGTAGTAGGAACAGGGCCTTGACGGACACTGAAGCTTTCTTT
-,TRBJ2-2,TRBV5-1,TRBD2,CASSYPSSGSGTGELFF,TGCGCCAGCAGCTACCCCTCTAGCGGGAGTGGGACCGGGGAGCTGTTTTTT
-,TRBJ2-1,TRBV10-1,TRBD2,CASSEISGVTYNEQFF,TGCGCCAGCAGTGAAATTAGCGGGGTAACCTACAATGAGCAGTTCTTC
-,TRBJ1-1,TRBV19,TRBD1,CASRGTGLRDTEAFF,TGTGCCAGTAGGGGGACAGGGTTAAGGGACACTGAAGCTTTCTTT
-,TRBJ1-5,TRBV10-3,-,CAISMGLSNQPQHF,TGTGCCATCAGCATGGGACTGAGCAATCAGCCCCAGCATTTT
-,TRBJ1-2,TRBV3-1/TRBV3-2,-,CASSQVAGTDYGYTF,TGTGCCAGCAGCCAAGTAGCCGGGACTGACTATGGCTACACCTTC
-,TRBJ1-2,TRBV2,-,CASSVVQGRYGYTF,TGTGCCAGCAGTGTTGTGCAGGGCCGCTATGGCTACACCTTC
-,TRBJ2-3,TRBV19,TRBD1,CASSPTGGQSTDTQYF,TGTGCCAGTAGTCCGACAGGGGGCCAGAGCACAGATACGCAGTATTTT
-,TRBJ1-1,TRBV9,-,CASSVVGRVEAFF,TGTGCCAGCAGCGTAGTCGGCAGGGTAGAAGCTTTCTTT